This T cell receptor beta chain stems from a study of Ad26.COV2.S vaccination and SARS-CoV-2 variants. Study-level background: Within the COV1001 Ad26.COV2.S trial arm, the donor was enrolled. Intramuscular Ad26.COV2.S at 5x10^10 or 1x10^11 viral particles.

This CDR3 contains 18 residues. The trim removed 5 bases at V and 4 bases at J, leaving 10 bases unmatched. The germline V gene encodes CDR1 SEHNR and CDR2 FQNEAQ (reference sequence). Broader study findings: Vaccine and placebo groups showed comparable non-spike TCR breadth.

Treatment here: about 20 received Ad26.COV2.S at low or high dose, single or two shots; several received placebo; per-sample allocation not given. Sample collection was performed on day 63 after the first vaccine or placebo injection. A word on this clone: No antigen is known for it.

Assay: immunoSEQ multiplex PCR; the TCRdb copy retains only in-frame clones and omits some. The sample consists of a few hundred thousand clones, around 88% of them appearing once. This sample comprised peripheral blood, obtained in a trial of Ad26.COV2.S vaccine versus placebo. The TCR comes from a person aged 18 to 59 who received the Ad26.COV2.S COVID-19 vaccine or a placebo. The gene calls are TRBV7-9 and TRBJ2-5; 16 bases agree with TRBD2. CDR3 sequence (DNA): TGTGCCAGCAGCCCCGGGACTAGCGGGAGGGTAGCAGGAGAGACCCAGTACTTC. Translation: CASSPGTSGRVAGETQYF.